A selection of T cell receptor beta chains follows, all from one sample in a study of blood T cell repertoires in COVID-19. This table comes from immunoSEQ multiplex PCR, and its TCRdb copy is limited to in-frame clones, with some not included. The table lists about 260,000 clones, roughly 88% of them singletons. What was sequenced was PBMCs or T cells enriched from blood (not recorded which). The origin of the receptors is a woman between 50 and 59 years old who had recovered from COVID-19. CDR3s include the opening cysteine and the closing phenylalanine or tryptophan. Fields, in order: V gene, J gene, D gene, clone size, CDR3 protein, CDR3 DNA. The D gene is left open where the match is weak. Part of the rows lack a size; the others show once, few, many or a class for expanded clones.

TRBV9	TRBJ1-1	-	-	CASSVTERMNTEAFF	TGTGCCAGCAGCGTAACAGAGAGAATGAACACTGAAGCTTTCTTT
TRBV7-9	TRBJ1-2	TRBD1	-	CASSLGTGCTF	TGTGCCAGCAGCCTGGGGACAGGGTGCACCTTC
TRBV28	TRBJ2-3	-	-	CASKSIHTDTQYF	TGTGCCAGCAAGTCGATACACACAGATACGCAGTATTTT
TRBV27	TRBJ2-1	TRBD2	-	CASSLSGGGGDEQFF	TGTGCCAGCAGCCTTAGCGGGGGAGGGGGGGATGAGCAGTTCTTC
TRBV28	TRBJ2-1	-	-	CASRRALLNEQFF	TGTGCCAGCAGGCGGGCCCTCTTGAATGAGCAGTTCTTC
TRBV29-1	TRBJ1-2	-	-	CSVEGANNGYTF	TGCAGCGTTGAAGGGGCCAATAATGGCTACACCTTC
TRBV6-5	TRBJ1-3	-	-	CASSDSNFGNTIYF	TGTGCCAGCAGTGACTCAAACTTTGGAAACACCATATATTTT
TRBV5-5	TRBJ2-1	TRBD1	-	CASSPGDRVFNEQFF	TGTGCCAGCAGTCCGGGGGACAGGGTTTTCAATGAGCAGTTCTTC
TRBV19	TRBJ2-3	TRBD1	-	CASSIVGTGFTDTQYF	TGTGCCAGTAGTATAGTAGGGACAGGCTTCACAGATACGCAGTATTTT
TRBV6-5	TRBJ2-2	TRBD2	-	CASSRLAGETGELFF	TGTGCCAGCAGTCGACTAGCGGGGGAGACCGGGGAGCTGTTTTTT
TRBV20-1	TRBJ1-1	-	-	CSAEQGTEAFF	TGCAGTGCTGAACAGGGCACTGAAGCTTTCTTT
TRBV12-5	TRBJ1-5	TRBD1	-	CASALDRGVLPQHF	TGTGCTAGTGCCCTTGACAGGGGAGTATTGCCCCAGCATTTT
TRBV3-1/TRBV3-2	TRBJ2-7	-	-	CASSQVSEDYEQYF	TGTGCCAGCAGCCAAGTAAGCGAAGATTACGAGCAGTACTTC
TRBV11-2	TRBJ2-7	TRBD1	-	CASSFFGQGAYEQYF	TGTGCCAGCAGCTTCTTTGGACAGGGGGCCTACGAGCAGTACTTC
TRBV19	TRBJ1-2	-	-	CASSDRRGYTF	TGTGCCAGTAGCGACAGACGTGGCTACACCTTC
TRBV18	TRBJ2-1	TRBD1	-	CASSPQGTGGLEQFF	TGTGCCAGCTCACCACAGGGGACAGGGGGCCTTGAGCAGTTCTTC
TRBV24-1	TRBJ1-6	TRBD1	-	CATSTNRGRLPNSPLHF	TGTGCCACCAGCACCAACAGGGGGCGGCTACCTAATTCACCCCTCCACTTT
TRBV28	TRBJ1-4	-	-	CASSFGISGDPNEKLFF	TGTGCCAGCAGCTTTGGGATCTCCGGGGATCCAAATGAAAAACTGTTTTTT
TRBV5-8	TRBJ1-4	-	-	CASSLGGRRDNEKLFF	TGTGCCAGCAGCTTGGGAGGGCGAAGGGATAATGAAAAACTGTTTTTT
TRBV27	TRBJ2-7	-	-	CASRLGGFSYEQYF	TGTGCCAGCAGACTCGGAGGGTTCTCCTACGAGCAGTACTTC
TRBV5-1	TRBJ2-5	-	-	CASSNSGGETQYF	TGCGCCAGCAGCAACTCAGGGGGGGAGACCCAGTACTTC
TRBV6-2/TRBV6-3	TRBJ2-1	TRBD2	-	CASSYGRSSGYSYNEQFF	TGTGCCAGCAGTTACGGCAGGTCTAGCGGTTACTCCTACAATGAGCAGTTCTTC
TRBV19	TRBJ1-4	-	-	CASSLTRGGTNEKLFF	TGTGCCAGTAGTCTGACTCGGGGGGGAACTAATGAAAAACTGTTTTTT
TRBV9	TRBJ2-3	TRBD2	once	CASSVTSGGPADTQYF	TGTGCCAGCAGCGTAACGTCGGGGGGGCCGGCAGATACGCAGTATTTT
TRBV5-1	TRBJ1-5	TRBD1	-	CASSPGQGSNQPQHF	TGCGCCAGCAGCCCGGGACAGGGGAGCAATCAGCCCCAGCATTTT
TRBV19	TRBJ1-4	-	-	CASSPGGGAAEKLFF	TGTGCCAGTAGCCCGGGGGGAGGGGCCGCTGAAAAACTGTTTTTT
TRBV14	TRBJ2-4	TRBD2	-	CASSHTLAGGLAKNIQYF	TGTGCCAGCAGCCACACTCTAGCGGGGGGCCTAGCCAAAAACATTCAGTACTTC
TRBV2	TRBJ1-5	-	-	CASTGDSWVQPQHF	TGTGCCAGCACGGGGGACTCTTGGGTCCAGCCCCAGCATTTT
TRBV15	TRBJ1-5	-	-	CATSRGPGSDQPQHF	TGTGCCACCAGCAGAGGGCCCGGGTCTGATCAGCCCCAGCATTTT
TRBV5-1	TRBJ2-7	-	-	CASSRTGGEQYF	TGCGCCAGCAGCCGGACTGGGGGGGAGCAGTACTTC